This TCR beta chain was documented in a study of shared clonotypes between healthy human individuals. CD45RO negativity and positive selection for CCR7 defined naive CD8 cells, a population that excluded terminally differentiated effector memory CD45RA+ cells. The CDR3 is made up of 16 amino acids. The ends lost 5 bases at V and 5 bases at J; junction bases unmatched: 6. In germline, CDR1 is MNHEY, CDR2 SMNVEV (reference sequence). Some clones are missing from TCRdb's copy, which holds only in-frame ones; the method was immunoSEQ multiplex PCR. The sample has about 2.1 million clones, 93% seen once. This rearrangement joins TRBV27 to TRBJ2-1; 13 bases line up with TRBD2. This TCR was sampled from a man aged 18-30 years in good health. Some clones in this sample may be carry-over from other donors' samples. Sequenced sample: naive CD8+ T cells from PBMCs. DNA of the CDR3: TGTGCCAGCAGTCCACGCGGGACTAGCGGGGACAATGAGCAGTTCTTC. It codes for CASSPRGTSGDNEQFF.